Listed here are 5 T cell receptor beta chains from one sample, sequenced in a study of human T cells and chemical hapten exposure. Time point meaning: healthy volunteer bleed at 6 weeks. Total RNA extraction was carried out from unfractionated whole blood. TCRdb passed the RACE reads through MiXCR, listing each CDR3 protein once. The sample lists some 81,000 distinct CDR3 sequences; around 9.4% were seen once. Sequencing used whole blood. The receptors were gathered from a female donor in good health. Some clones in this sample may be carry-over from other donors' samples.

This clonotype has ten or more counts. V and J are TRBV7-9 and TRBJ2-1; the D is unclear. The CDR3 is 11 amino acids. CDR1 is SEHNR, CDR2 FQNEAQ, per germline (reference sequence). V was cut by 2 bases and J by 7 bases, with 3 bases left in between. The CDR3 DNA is TGTGCCAGCAGCTTAATGAATGAGCAGTTCTTC. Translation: CASSLMNEQFF. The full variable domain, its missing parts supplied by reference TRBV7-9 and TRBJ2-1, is DTGVSQNPRHKITKRGQNVTFRCDPISEHNRLYWYRQTLGQGPEFLTYFQNEAQLEKSRLLSDRFSAERPKGSFSTLEIQRTEQGDSAMYLCASSLMNEQFFGPGTRLTVL.

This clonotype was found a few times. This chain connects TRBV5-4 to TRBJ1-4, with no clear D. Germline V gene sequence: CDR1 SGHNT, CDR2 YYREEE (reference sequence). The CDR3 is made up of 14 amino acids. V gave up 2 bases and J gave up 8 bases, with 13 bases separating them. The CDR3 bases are TGTGCCAGCAGCTTATCTGCTGGGAACGAAAAACTGTTTTTT. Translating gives CASSLSAGNEKLFF.

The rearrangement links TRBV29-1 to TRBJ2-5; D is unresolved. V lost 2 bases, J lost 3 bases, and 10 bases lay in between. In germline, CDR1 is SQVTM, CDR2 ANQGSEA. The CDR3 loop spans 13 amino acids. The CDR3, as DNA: TGCAGCGTTGAAAATCCCCTGAAAGAGACCCAGTACTTC. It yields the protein CSVENPLKETQYF.

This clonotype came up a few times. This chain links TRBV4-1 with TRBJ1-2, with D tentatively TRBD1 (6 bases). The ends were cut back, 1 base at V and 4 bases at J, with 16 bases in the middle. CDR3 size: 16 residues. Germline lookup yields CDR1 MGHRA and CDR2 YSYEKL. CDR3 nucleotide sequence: TGCGCCAGCAGCCAAGTTCTAGGGGGACTCCCCTATGGCTACACCTTC. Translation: CASSQVLGGLPYGYTF.

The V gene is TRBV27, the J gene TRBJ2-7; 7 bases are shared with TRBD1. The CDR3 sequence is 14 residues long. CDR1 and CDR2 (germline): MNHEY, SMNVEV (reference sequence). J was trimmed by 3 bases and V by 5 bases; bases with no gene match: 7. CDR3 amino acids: CASSAVSGGYEQYF. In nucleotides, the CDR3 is TGTGCCAGCAGTGCCGTATCAGGGGGCTACGAGCAGTACTTC.